Listed below are T cell receptor beta chains from one sample, sequenced in a study of beta chain features in type 1 diabetes. Sequencing used immunoSEQ multiplex PCR; TCRdb keeps in-frame clones, though not all of them. The table has about 400,000 clones, around 12% seen once. Sequencing used naive CD4+ T cells from blood. These receptors were obtained from a woman under 30 with type 1 diabetes. The conserved cysteine and the conserved F or W are not part of the CDR3 here.

v_call	j_call	cdr3_aa
TRBV5-4	TRBJ2-5	ASSPGGQGAQTQY
TRBV7-9	TRBJ2-4	ASSFRGIAGGPDIQY
TRBV7-9	TRBJ1-4	ASSRHSGGITNEKLF
TRBV11-2	TRBJ1-4	ASSGRQKTTNEKLF
TRBV4-3	TRBJ2-3	ASSQDPGVAQY
TRBV10-3	TRBJ2-2	AIRIETREGELF
TRBV28	TRBJ1-1	ASSLSSRGQTEAF
TRBV4-3	TRBJ2-7	ASSQGSGSSEQY
TRBV6-6	TRBJ2-3	ASRNRLTDTQY
TRBV28	TRBJ2-7	ASSGLAGRTTAQY
TRBV15	TRBJ2-1	ATSRGTRYNEQF
TRBV25-1	TRBJ1-1	ASSATGGFMNTEAF
TRBV5-1	TRBJ2-3	ASRETGMLQY
TRBV6-5	TRBJ2-3	ASSPRGTSTDTQY
TRBV11-2	TRBJ2-1	ASSLGGSGGNEQF
TRBV6-5	TRBJ1-2	ASSTGQRNGYT
TRBV30	TRBJ2-1	AWTGQF